Following are 10 T cell receptor beta chains from one sample sequenced in a study of T-cell memory formation after mild COVID-19 (TCRdb year 2021). Library generation was performed with 5' RACE. Sequencing relied on an Illumina NovaSeq 6000. Using fastp trimming at Q25 and MiXCR clonotype assembly, TCRdb reanalyzed the public sequencing data and kept in-frame beta chains. Identical CDR3 proteins give one entry, which carries the most common genes and DNA. Here the sample has around 390,000 distinct CDR3 sequences; 15% to 20% occur a single time. Together, the top ten hold roughly 21% of the sample. The sample comprised PBMCs or a T cell subset sorted from them (not recorded which). These receptors came from a man between 18 and 35 years old who had mild COVID-19 (a few samples of this study predate the infection). The sample titles of this study are shuffled in the database, so cell type and time point are left out; the donor was told from shared clones.

This clonotype was seen a few times. V and J are TRBV6-2 or TRBV6-3 and TRBJ2-5; D ambiguous. This CDR3 comprises 12 residues. Germline CDR1 is MNHEY and CDR2 is SVGEGT. Trimming removed 1 base from V and 4 bases from J, with 4 bases in between. The CDR3 region has the DNA TGTGCCAGCAGTTACTTTGGAGAGACCCAGTACTTC. Its translation: CASSYFGETQYF.

J is TRBJ2-7 and V is TRBV15; D is unclear. The length of the CDR3 is 13 residues. In germline, CDR1 is LNHNV, CDR2 YYDKDF (reference sequence). V was trimmed by 0 bases and J by 5 bases, leaving 8 bases between them. The CDR3 is CATSRDPMDEQYF. Here the CDR3 DNA reads TGTGCCACCAGCAGAGATCCAATGGACGAGCAGTACTTC.

This clonotype turned up a few times. The V gene is TRBV7-9, the J gene TRBJ2-5, with TRBD1 matching 9 bases. There are 14 residues in the CDR3. Germline V CDR1 and CDR2: SEHNR, FQNEAQ (reference sequence). Germline trimming cut 5 bases from V and 5 bases from J; bases unmatched to any gene: 6. DNA for the CDR3: TGTGCCAGCAGCACACAGGGGGCGAGTGAGACCCAGTACTTC. Translating gives CASSTQGASETQYF.

This clonotype has only a few counts. V and J are TRBV24-1 and TRBJ2-2, with D tentatively TRBD1 (5 bases). Germline-derived CDR1 and CDR2 are KGHDR and SFDVKD. This CDR3 spans 13 amino acids. Trimming shortened V by 3 bases and J by 5 bases, and 6 bases separated the two germline ends. The DNA of the CDR3 is TGTGCCACCAGTGATCCAGGGACCGGGGAGCTGTTTTTT. Encoded protein: CATSDPGTGELFF.

This clonotype was observed many times. V gene TRBV15 combines with J gene TRBJ2-7; 12 nucleotides align to TRBD2. The CDR3 contains 15 residues. Germline values: CDR1 LNHNV, CDR2 YYDKDF (reference sequence). J gave up 6 bases and V 0 bases, and 3 bases lay outside the gene matches. The CDR3 DNA follows: TGTGCCACCAGCAGAGAACTAGCGGGGGGTGGCGAGCAGTACTTC. Protein sequence: CATSRELAGGGEQYF.

This clonotype was counted only a few times. The rearrangement links TRBV28 to TRBJ2-3; D may correspond to TRBD1 or TRBD2 (6 bases each). V dropped 3 bases and J dropped 4 bases, with 14 bases sitting between them. This CDR3 has 15 residues. Per the germline V gene, CDR1 is MDHEN and CDR2 is SYDVKM. The CDR3 spells CASSFLGGIPDTQYF. The CDR3 coding sequence is TGTGCCAGCAGTTTTTTGGGGGGCATCCCAGATACGCAGTATTTT.

The chain employs TRBV10-3 and TRBJ2-3, with 14 bases that match TRBD2. The CDR3 totals 15 residues. The trim removed 10 bases at V and 5 bases at J, leaving 8 bases unmatched. Germline V gives CDR1 ENHRY, CDR2 SYGVKD. CDR3 nucleotides: TGTGCCACCCGAAGGACTAGCGGGGGGTTAGATACGCAGTATTTT. This codes for CATRRTSGGLDTQYF.

This clonotype was seen a handful of times. No conserved phenylalanine or tryptophan is present at the end of the CDR3, so a read error is the likely explanation. The DNA is omitted, as the CDR3 cannot be located on it reliably, and the CDR3 follows TCRdb's listing. The chain couples TRBV2 to TRBJ2-5; the D call in the table, TRBD1, was not verified against the DNA. A total of 12 residues make up the CDR3, ends included. Germline V CDR1 and CDR2: SNHLY, FYNNEI. This CDR3 is CASSGSPWGRDV.

There are a few counts of this clonotype. V usage is TRBV4-1 and J usage is TRBJ2-1; the D gene is possibly TRBD1 (6 bases). Germline V gene data show CDR1 as MGHRA and CDR2 as YSYEKL. V was shortened by 5 bases and J by 5 bases, with 13 bases between the two germline ends. This CDR3 spans 14 amino acids. Here the CDR3 DNA reads TGCGCCAGCAGCTACCGGACAGATGACAATGAGCAGTTCTTC. Encoded protein: CASSYRTDDNEQFF.

Ten or more counts support this clonotype. The V gene is TRBV7-2, the J gene TRBJ1-1, with a weak D call TRBD1 (5 bases). In germline, CDR1 is SGHTA, CDR2 FQGNSA. Trimming removed 4 bases at V and 4 bases at J, with 19 bases between. The CDR3 is made up of 16 amino acids. CDR3 in amino acids: CASSYDGRGSGTEAFF. The CDR3 DNA reads TGTGCCAGCAGCTATGACGGACGGGGGAGCGGCACTGAAGCTTTCTTT.